This T cell receptor beta chain was recorded in a study of T cell responses to AZD1222 COVID-19 vaccine. Regarding the study as a whole: Spike-specific TCR breadth and depth were elevated following two AZD1222 doses. At 160-218 and 743-854, vaccine-associated CD4 TCRs were dominant, and they spanned spike. At study baseline, merely six AZD1222 recipients were seropositive. The study reported that nearly half of spike-specific TCRs target unmutated variant regions.

Worth noting for this clone: The antigen is not known.

TCRdb's table, derived via immunoSEQ multiplex PCR, lists solely in-frame clones and lacks some. The table records about 120,000 clones, around 92% of them present only once. The material was peripheral blood, obtained on day 0 of AZD1222 vaccination. The sequence was obtained from an adult in good health.

CDR3 region: CASSVQGGTRTEAFF. CDR3 DNA sequence: TGTGCCAGTAGTGTCCAGGGGGGCACACGCACTGAAGCTTTCTTT. This chain joins TRBV19 and TRBJ1-1, with 7 bases aligning to TRBD1. This CDR3 spans 15 amino acids. The germline V gene has CDR1 LNHDA and CDR2 SQIVND (reference sequence). The V segment lost 5 bases and the J segment 4 bases; nucleotides outside the gene matches: 10.